Included here is one TCR beta chain sequence, with context. Its antigen is still unknown. No clone much larger than this one lies a single base away; base qualities are absent. The same CDR3 is also encoded by other DNA sequences in this sample. The CDR3 runs 14 residues from the cysteine to the phenylalanine. Of the read, only the CDR3 DNA is kept; its 42 bases are in frame from base 1. V sheds 8 bases and J sheds 7 bases, leaving 17 bases between their ends. CDR1 and CDR2, looked up from the germline V gene, are MDHEN and SYDVKM. During the collection period, no infections or other immune events were recorded for the healthy donors. Healthy-donor blood repertoires served as a training cohort to calibrate time-dependent variance in a beta-binomial model of T-cell clone differential abundance. The training cohort comprised ten or so healthy donors, 3 female and 7 male. The donors were between about 29 and 64 years old, with an average age of roughly 43 years. Whole blood from each healthy donor was obtained from a commercial supplier and was collected at three time points 2 to 3 weeks apart. For immunosequencing, genomic DNA was extracted from whole blood that had not been sorted.

The data were taken from a study of identifying expanded T cells in peripheral blood (dated by TCRdb to the late 2010s). About the full investigation: Technical replicates were generated by sequencing separate aliquots of the same genomic DNA pool, with four replicates compared pairwise. The full study reports these points: The binomial model flagged 0.9 to 1.5 differentially abundant clones between technical replicates, compared with about 16.4 over about 2 weeks and 19 to 20 over approximately four weeks. Across all healthy-donor time intervals, the beta-binomial model significantly lowered both the number of clones called differentially abundant and the false-positive rate. The authors expected biological variance in healthy repertoires might increase further over much longer intervals such as months to years. For all healthy donors, the variance in clone template counts between approximately two-week samples rose significantly as total template count increased.

TCRbeta CDR3 regions were profiled with the immunoSEQ Assay using bias-controlled multiplex PCR amplification of genomic DNA. The authors' analysis ran thus. The absolute abundance of each unique TCRbeta CDR3 region was quantified after sequences were collapsed and filtered. Differential abundance was assessed using a binomial (Fisher-equivalent) model and a beta-binomial model in which time-dependent variance fitted from healthy donors was added. Clones with fewer than 5 combined templates were removed, and a clone was called differentially abundant if the clone's Benjamini-Hochberg FDR was below 0.01. In the beta-binomial model, variance was expressed as a function of the total template count across the two samples, in the form v = (b*log(k)+a)^2. Held by TCRdb, this immuneACCESS table contains in-frame sequences only and omits some clones. Under half of the omission traces to an unresolved V gene where checked; the cause of the rest is unknown. V and J calls and clone size come straight from that table; D and trimming were deduced from the DNA. The sample table holds tens of thousands of clones, of which roughly 87% were seen once. About 6% of the sample is in the top ten clones.

This TCR was sampled from a person aged 18 to 75 in good health. The chain uses TRBV28 and TRBJ1-4, with the D gene too uncertain to name. The sample comprised blood. The CDR3 corresponds to CASFTGAETEKLFF. The DNA sequence is TGTGCCAGCTTTACCGGCGCGGAAACTGAAAAACTGTTTTTT.